Below, 22 T cell receptor beta chains from the same sample are listed, as sequenced in a study of regulatory T cells in long-lasting Graves disease. For TCR beta, libraries came from iRepertoire HTBI primers and Arm-PCR of CDR3 regions. TCRdb reprocessed the multiplex PCR reads with MiXCR, giving one entry per CDR3 protein. The repertoire holds 420,000 or so distinct CDR3 sequences, with less than 20% as singletons. Indicated time point: newly diagnosed GD, antithyroid drugs for less than 3 months. The authors made the TCR library using RNA they extracted from PBMCs. These records were also assigned to another study, of T cells in Graves' hyperthyroidism and ophthalmopathy.

Sequencing used peripheral blood mononuclear cells (PBMCs), obtained at new diagnosis, from a patient treated with antithyroid drugs. These receptors were taken from a woman between 18 and 30 years old with Graves disease.

A note on this clonotype: This sequence is one base from a far larger clone and is likely a read error. The CDR3: CATHEQGSSYEQFF. The DNA for the CDR3 is TGTGCCACTCACGAACAGGGATCCTCCTACGAGCAGTTCTTC. This chain links TRBV28 with TRBJ2-1; possibly TRBD1 for D (6 bases). This CDR3 contains 14 residues. Germline-derived CDR1 and CDR2 are MDHEN and SYDVKM. The V and J ends lost 10 bases and 10 bases respectively, with 23 bases between them.

This clonotype was seen at least ten times. This rearrangement joins TRBV27 to TRBJ2-7; maybe TRBD2 (5 bases). The CDR3 runs 17 residues. Germline CDR1 MNHEY, CDR2 SMNVEV (reference sequence). Trimming pared 2 bases from V and 0 bases from J, leaving 17 bases between. CDR3 amino acids: CASSLDPFPGSSYEQYF. The CDR3 DNA sequence: TGTGCCAGCAGTTTAGACCCCTTCCCGGGGAGCTCCTACGAGCAGTACTTC.

V and J are TRBV11-2 and TRBJ2-7; 10 positions agree with TRBD1. The CDR3 extends over 13 amino acids. J gave up 9 bases and V 5 bases, and 7 bases lay outside the gene matches. From germline, CDR1 is SGHAT and CDR2 FQNNGV. The CDR3 region is CASSRHRDRGQYF. DNA of the CDR3: TGTGCCAGCAGCAGACACCGGGACAGGGGGCAGTACTTC.

This clonotype was seen repeatedly, ten times or more. The V gene is TRBV2, the J gene TRBJ1-1; perhaps TRBD1 as D (6 bases). V lost 2 bases and J lost 0, with 10 bases in between. CDR1 is SNHLY, CDR2 FYNNEI, per germline. CDR3 length equals 15 residues. CDR3 coding DNA: TGTGCCAGCAGTGAACGGACAGCTTTGAACACTGAAGCTTTCTTT. Translating it yields CASSERTALNTEAFF.

This clonotype was seen at least ten times. The chain combines TRBV6-5 with TRBJ2-3, with D unresolved. Trimming cost V 2 bases and J 2 bases, with 5 bases left between them. Germline V lookup: CDR1 MNHEY, CDR2 SVGAGI. There are 13 residues in the CDR3. The CDR3 sequence: CASSYQITDTQYF. CDR3 DNA: TGTGCCAGCAGTTACCAGATCACAGATACGCAGTATTTT.

The table lists this clonotype with many counts. The CDR3 sequence: CASSLSLAGEQYF. CDR3 coding DNA: TGTGCCAGCAGCTTAAGTCTAGCCGGGGAGCAGTACTTC. This chain joins TRBV11-2 and TRBJ2-7; maybe TRBD2 (5 bases). Germline CDR1 reads SGHAT; CDR2 reads FQNNGV. CDR3 size: 13 residues. Trimming left V 2 bases short and J 7 bases short, with 12 bases between.

This clonotype was picked up many times. CDR3 DNA: TGTGCCAGCTCACCACAGGGACTAGAGATGTTCTTC. Its translation: CASSPQGLEMFF. V and J are TRBV18 and TRBJ2-1; 8 bases fit TRBD2. Germline-derived CDR1 and CDR2 are KGHSH and LQKENI. The V gene end was trimmed by 1 base and the J gene end by 15 bases; junction bases not matched to a gene: 5. The CDR3 has 12 amino acids. The whole variable domain, remainder taken from reference TRBV18 and TRBJ2-1, is NAGVMQNPRHLVRRRGQEARLRCSPMKGHSHVYWYRQLPEEGLKFMVYLQKENIIDESGMPKERFSAEFPKEGPSILRIQQVVRGDSAAYFCASSPQGLEMFFGPGTRLTVL.

A few counts support this clonotype. The conserved final phenylalanine or tryptophan is absent from the CDR3, which likely points to a read error. The chain couples TRBV2 to TRBJ2-7, with D hard to call. The J call is in doubt because the DNA end fits TRBJ2-5 better. Germline V gene lookup returns CDR1 SNHLY and CDR2 FYNNEI. This CDR3 region has 14 residues. CDR3 sequence reads: CASSDRAVGETQYL. The CDR3 bases are TGTGCCAGCAGTGATCGGGCAGTCGGTGAGACCCAGTACCTC.

In its sample, this clonotype was seen a few times. This chain links TRBV2 with TRBJ2-1; possible D gene TRBD1, 6 bases. V was clipped by 8 bases and J by 3 bases, with 17 bases between them. CDR1 is SNHLY, CDR2 FYNNEI, per germline. The CDR3 sequence is 15 residues long. The CDR3 region is CASSAGQLIYNEQFF. In nucleotides, the CDR3 is TGTGCCAGCTCCGCAGGACAGTTAATCTACAATGAGCAGTTCTTC.

This clonotype was recorded a few times. The CDR3 loop is CASSQDGGVLGLPDTQYF. The CDR3 coding sequence is TGCGCCAGCAGCCAAGATGGGGGGGTGTTGGGGCTGCCAGATACGCAGTATTTT. The J gene is TRBJ2-3, the V gene TRBV4-1, with 7 bases matching TRBD2. This CDR3 is built from 18 residues. Looked up from germline, CDR1 is MGHRA and CDR2 is YSYEKL. The V and J ends lost 0 bases and 4 bases, in that order; junction bases with no gene match: 13.

Notes on this clonotype: This sequence may be a read error, since a much larger clone differs from it by one base. V and J are TRBV25-1 and TRBJ1-1; 7 bases fit TRBD1. Unmatched junction bases numbered 7, after V lost 5 bases and J lost 1 base. The CDR3 totals 15 residues. In germline, CDR1 is MGHDK, CDR2 SYGVNS. CDR3 amino acids: CASSLSGQTNTEAFF. The CDR3 region has the DNA TGTGCCAGCAGTTTATCGGGACAGACGAACACTGAAGCTTTCTTT. Supplemented by reference TRBV25-1 and TRBJ1-1, the full variable domain reads EADIYQTPRYLVIGTGKKITLECSQTMGHDKMYWYQQDPGMELHLIHYSYGVNSTEKGDLSSESTVSRIRTEHFPLTLESARPSHTSQYLCASSLSGQTNTEAFFGQGTRLTVV.

The sample holds many counts of this clonotype. V and J are TRBV12-3 or TRBV12-4 and TRBJ2-7; no definite D call. This CDR3 is 13 amino acids long. V gave up 1 base and J gave up 2 bases, with 6 bases separating them. The CDR3 region is CASSLEQTYEQYF. CDR3 bases: TGTGCCAGCAGTTTAGAACAGACCTACGAGCAGTACTTC.

Turning to this clonotype: Mismatch with germline at one junction end may stem from a read error. This chain links TRBV11-1 with TRBJ2-5; the match to TRBD2 covers 10 bases. The CDR3 length is 15 residues. Germline V gene sequence: CDR1 SGHAT, CDR2 FQDESV (reference sequence). CDR3 coding DNA: TGCGCCAGCAGCCAAGGTGATAGCGGGAGGGAGACCCAGTACTTC. It yields the protein CASSQGDSGRETQYF.

This clonotype was picked up many times. The rearrangement links TRBV12-3 or TRBV12-4 to TRBJ2-3; TRBD1 aligns across 11 bases. The ends lost 6 bases at V and 6 bases at J; junction bases unmatched: 8. CDR3 size: 15 residues. The CDR3 region is CASRSRDRGSDTQYF. CDR3 DNA sequence: TGTGCCAGCAGGTCCCGGGACAGGGGGTCGGATACGCAGTATTTT.

J is TRBJ2-1 and V is TRBV14; the match to TRBD2 covers 7 bases. The trim removed 2 bases at V and 8 bases at J, leaving 18 bases unmatched. In germline, CDR1 is SGHDN, CDR2 FVKESK. This CDR3 region has 18 residues. The CDR3 reads CASSQSTRLWREQDEQFF. The DNA of the CDR3 is TGTGCCAGCAGCCAATCTACCCGCCTCTGGCGGGAGCAGGATGAGCAGTTCTTC. Variable domain in full (rest from reference TRBV14 and TRBJ2-1): EAGVTQFPSHSVIEKGQTVTLRCDPISGHDNLYWYRRVMGKEIKFLLHFVKESKQDESGMPNNRFLAERTGGTYSTLKVQPAELEDSGVYFCASSQSTRLWREQDEQFFGPGTRLTVL.

The V call is TRBV15, the J call TRBJ1-1; TRBD1 is a possible D gene (5 bases). Trimming removed 0 bases at V and 4 bases at J, with 9 bases between. The germline V gene encodes CDR1 LNHNV and CDR2 YYDKDF (reference sequence). This CDR3 region has 14 residues. The CDR3 nucleotides read TGTGCCACCAGCAGAGATCAGGGTTTCACTGAAGCTTTCTTT. Its protein product is CATSRDQGFTEAFF.

This clonotype was observed once. A single base separates this from a much larger clone, so it may be a read error. The V call is TRBV6-2 or TRBV6-3, the J call TRBJ2-1; TRBD2 matches at 11 bases. The end of the DNA aligns better with TRBJ2-7, so the J call may be wrong. The germline gives CDR1 MNHEY, CDR2 SVGEGT. CDR3 length equals 16 residues. The CDR3 loop is CASRLITSGRRNEQYF. CDR3 coding DNA: TGTGCCAGCAGGCTGATCACTAGCGGGAGAAGAAATGAGCAGTACTTC.

This clonotype was recorded a few times. The chain carries TRBV20-1 and TRBJ2-7, with unresolved D. With 0 bases removed from V and 3 bases from J, the gap between germline ends came to 15 bases. Germline CDR1 and CDR2: DFQATT and SNEGSKA (reference sequence). This CDR3 spans 15 amino acids. CDR3 DNA: TGCAGTGCTAGAGATGGAACTACTTCCTACTACGAGCAGTACTTC. This gives the protein CSARDGTTSYYEQYF.

This clonotype occurred many times. This rearrangement joins TRBV28 to TRBJ2-5, with 7 positions matching TRBD2. The CDR3 totals 15 residues. Germline-derived CDR1 and CDR2 are MDHEN and SYDVKM. V trimming: 2 bases; J trimming: 1 base; junction bases outside the gene matches: 4. The CDR3 DNA reads as TGTGCCAGCAGTTTAGGGGGGAGGGTCCAAGAGACCCAGTACTTC. It translates to CASSLGGRVQETQYF.

Ten or more counts support this clonotype. The chain is built from TRBV5-1 and TRBJ2-3; 12 bases match TRBD2. Looked up from germline, CDR1 is SGHRS and CDR2 is YFSETQ. CDR3 length: 19 residues. Losses at the gene ends were 4 bases for V and 0 bases for J; bases not matched to a gene: 12. Here the CDR3 reads CASSQITSGRTTSTDTQYF. CDR3 sequence (DNA): TGCGCCAGCAGCCAAATTACTAGCGGGAGGACGACTAGCACAGATACGCAGTATTTT.

This chain links TRBV14 with TRBJ2-3, with D perhaps matching TRBD2 (5 bases). Germline V gene sequence: CDR1 SGHDN, CDR2 FVKESK. The CDR3 is made up of 16 amino acids. Trimming shortened V by 4 bases and J by 0 bases, and 14 bases separated the two germline ends. The CDR3 reads CASSPPFSASTDTQYF. CDR3 bases: TGTGCCAGCAGCCCCCCGTTTAGCGCTAGCACAGATACGCAGTATTTT.

In its sample, this clonotype was seen once. It may be a read error: a sequence one base away is much more abundant. The J gene is TRBJ2-3, the V gene TRBV9; 12 bases are shared with TRBD2. The length of the CDR3 is 15 residues. V lost 4 bases, J lost 5 bases, and 5 bases stayed unmatched. Germline CDR1 SGDLS, CDR2 YYNGEE. CDR3 sequence: CASSPQTSGRDTQYF. The CDR3 coding sequence is TGTGCCAGCAGCCCCCAGACTAGCGGGAGAGATACGCAGTATTTT.